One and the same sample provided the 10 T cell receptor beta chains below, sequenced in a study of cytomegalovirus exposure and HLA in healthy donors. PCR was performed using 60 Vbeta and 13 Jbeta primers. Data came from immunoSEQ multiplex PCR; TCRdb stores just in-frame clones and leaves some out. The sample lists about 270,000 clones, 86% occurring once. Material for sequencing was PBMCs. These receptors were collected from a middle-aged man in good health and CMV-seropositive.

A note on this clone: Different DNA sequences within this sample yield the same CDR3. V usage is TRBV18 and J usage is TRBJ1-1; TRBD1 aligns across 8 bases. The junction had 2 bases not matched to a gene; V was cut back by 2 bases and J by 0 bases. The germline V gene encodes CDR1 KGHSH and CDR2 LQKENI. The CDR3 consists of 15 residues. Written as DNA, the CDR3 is TGTGCCAGCTCACCAGGACAGGGCATGAACACTGAAGCTTTCTTT. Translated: CASSPGQGMNTEAFF.

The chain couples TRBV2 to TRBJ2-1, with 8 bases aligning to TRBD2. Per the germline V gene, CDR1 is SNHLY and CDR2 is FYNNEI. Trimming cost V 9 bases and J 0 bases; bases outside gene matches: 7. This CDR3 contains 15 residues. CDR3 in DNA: TGTGCCAGTACTCAGCGGGGGAGCTCCTACAATGAGCAGTTCTTC. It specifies CASTQRGSSYNEQFF.

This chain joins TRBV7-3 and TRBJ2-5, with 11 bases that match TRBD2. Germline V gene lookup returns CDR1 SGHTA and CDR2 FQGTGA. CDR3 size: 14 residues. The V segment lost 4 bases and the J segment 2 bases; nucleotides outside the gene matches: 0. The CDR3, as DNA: TGTGCCAGCAGCTGGACTAGCGGGCAAGAGACCCAGTACTTC. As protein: CASSWTSGQETQYF.

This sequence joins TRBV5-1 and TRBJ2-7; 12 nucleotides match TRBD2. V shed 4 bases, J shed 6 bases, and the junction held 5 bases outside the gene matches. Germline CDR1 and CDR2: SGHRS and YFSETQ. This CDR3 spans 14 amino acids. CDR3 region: CASSPRLAGAEQYF. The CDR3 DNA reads TGCGCCAGCAGCCCCAGACTAGCGGGAGCCGAGCAGTACTTC.

The DNA of the CDR3 is TGTGCCAGCAGCCCGGGACAGCGCTACACTGAAGCTTTCTTT. Amino acids: CASSPGQRYTEAFF. The rearrangement joins TRBV7-6 to TRBJ1-1; TRBD1 agrees at 7 bases. V lost 5 bases and J lost 3; bases outside the gene matches: 6. This CDR3 contains 14 residues. The V gene's germline CDR1 is SGHVS and CDR2 FNYEAQ.

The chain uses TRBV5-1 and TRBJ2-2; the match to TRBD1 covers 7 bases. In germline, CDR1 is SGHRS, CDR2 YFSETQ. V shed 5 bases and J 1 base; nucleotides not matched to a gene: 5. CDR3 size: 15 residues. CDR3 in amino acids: CASRRQGENTGELFF. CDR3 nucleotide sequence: TGCGCCAGCAGGCGACAGGGTGAGAACACCGGGGAGCTGTTTTTT.

This CDR3 reads CASSLTLNTEAFF. The DNA of the CDR3 is TGTGCCAGCAGCTTGACATTGAACACTGAAGCTTTCTTT. The V call is TRBV5-4, the J call TRBJ1-1; D call uncertain. The length of the CDR3 is 13 residues. V was clipped by 1 base and J by 0 bases, with 4 bases between them. The V gene's germline CDR1 is SGHNT and CDR2 YYREEE (reference sequence).

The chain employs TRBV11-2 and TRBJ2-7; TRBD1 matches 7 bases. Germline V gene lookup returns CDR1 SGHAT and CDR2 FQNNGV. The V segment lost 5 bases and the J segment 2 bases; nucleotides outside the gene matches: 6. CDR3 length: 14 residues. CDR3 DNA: TGTGCCAGCAGCCACGGGGACAGCCCCTACGAGCAGTACTTC. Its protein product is CASSHGDSPYEQYF.

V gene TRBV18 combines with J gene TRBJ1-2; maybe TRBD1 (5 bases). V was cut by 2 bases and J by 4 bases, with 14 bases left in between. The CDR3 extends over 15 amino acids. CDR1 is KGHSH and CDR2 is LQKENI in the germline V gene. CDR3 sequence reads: CASSPLGPGGYGYTF. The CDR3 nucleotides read TGTGCCAGCTCACCATTAGGCCCGGGGGGCTATGGCTACACCTTC.

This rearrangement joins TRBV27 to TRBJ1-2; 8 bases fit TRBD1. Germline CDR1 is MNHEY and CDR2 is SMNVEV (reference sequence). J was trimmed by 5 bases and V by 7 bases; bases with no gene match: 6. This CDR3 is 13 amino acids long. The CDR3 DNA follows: TGTGCCAGCAAAGTGACAGGGGAGTATGGCTACACCTTC. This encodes CASKVTGEYGYTF.